This is a list of T cell receptor beta chains from one sample in a study of cytomegalovirus exposure and HLA in healthy donors. The assay was immunoSEQ multiplex PCR, and TCRdb's table has in-frame clones only and misses some. This table has 120,000 or so clones, roughly 77% appearing once. The sequencing input was PBMCs. The source of these receptors is a man aged 18-30 years in good health and CMV-seronegative. CDR3s include the opening cysteine and the closing phenylalanine or tryptophan. A D gene is named only where the DNA matches it firmly. Expanded clones are given a class, and other clones once, few, many or no size at all.

D gene	clone size	V gene	J gene	CDR3 DNA	CDR3 protein
TRBD2	NA	TRBV5-1	TRBJ2-1	TGCGCCAGCAGCTCTTATTTGACTAGCGGGGGTCGAAATGAGCAGTTCTTC	CASSSYLTSGGRNEQFF
NA	NA	TRBV5-6	TRBJ1-1	TGTGCCAGCAGCTTTTGGAGCGCACTGAACACTGAAGCTTTCTTT	CASSFWSALNTEAFF
TRBD1	NA	TRBV5-1	TRBJ2-5	TGCGCCAGCAGCACACAGGGACAGCAAGAGACCCAGTACTTC	CASSTQGQQETQYF
NA	once	TRBV7-9	TRBJ2-7	TGTGCCAGCAGCTTAGCGAGCGGTCTCGTTCGACACGAGCAGTACTTC	CASSLASGLVRHEQYF
TRBD1	NA	TRBV11-2	TRBJ1-1	TGTGCCAGCAGCTTAGCCCGGACAGGGGTTACTGAAGCTTTCTTT	CASSLARTGVTEAFF
NA	NA	TRBV7-9	TRBJ1-1	TGTTCCAGCAGCTTCCCCCAGGGGAACACTGAAGCTTTCTTT	CSSSFPQGNTEAFF
TRBD1	NA	TRBV5-1	TRBJ2-3	TGCGCCAGCAGCTATGCTTCGGGACAGGGGGCAGATACGCAGTATTTT	CASSYASGQGADTQYF
TRBD2	NA	TRBV9	TRBJ2-5	TGTGCCAGCAGCGTAGATCCTAGCGGGGGGGCGATGGAGACCCAGTACTTC	CASSVDPSGGAMETQYF
NA	NA	TRBV5-5	TRBJ1-1	TGTGCCAGCACAACTCAGCTAGTGGGTGGACTGATGAACACTGAAGCTTTCTTT	CASTTQLVGGLMNTEAFF
TRBD2	once	TRBV5-6	TRBJ2-3	TGTGCCAGCAGTTCCCCGGGACTAGCGGGGGGGCCCGGCACAGATACGCAGTATTTT	CASSSPGLAGGPGTDTQYF
NA	NA	TRBV6-1	TRBJ1-3	TGTGCCAGCAGTGAAGGGAGCACTGGAAACACCATATATTTT	CASSEGSTGNTIYF
TRBD1	NA	TRBV6-6	TRBJ1-2	TGTGCCAGCAGGGGGACAGCTCAAGCTAACTATGGCTACACCTTC	CASRGTAQANYGYTF
NA	NA	TRBV6-8	TRBJ1-2	TGTGCCAGCAAATGGCGGGGGATAGATGGCTACACCTTC	CASKWRGIDGYTF
NA	NA	TRBV18	TRBJ1-1	TGTGCCAGCTCACCACTCGGGACGGGGGACACTGAAGCTTTCTTT	CASSPLGTGDTEAFF
NA	NA	TRBV14	TRBJ1-1	TGTGCCAGCAGTTGGGGGCTGATGAACACTGAAGCTTTCTTT	CASSWGLMNTEAFF
TRBD1	NA	TRBV7-9	TRBJ2-1	TGTGCCTCGTCGAAAGGGACAGCAACCTACAATGAGCAGTTCTTC	CASSKGTATYNEQFF
NA	NA	TRBV5-6	TRBJ1-2	TGTGCCAGCAGCTTGGACAGGCCGAAAAACTATGGCTACACCTTC	CASSLDRPKNYGYTF
NA	NA	TRBV27	TRBJ1-4	TGTGCCAGCAGTTCTTACCGGGGAAATGAAAAACTGTTTTTT	CASSSYRGNEKLFF
TRBD1	NA	TRBV7-2	TRBJ1-5	TGTGCCAGCAGCCAGACGGGACAGATAGAACAGCCCCAGCATTTT	CASSQTGQIEQPQHF
TRBD1	NA	TRBV2	TRBJ2-2	TGTGCCAGCAGTGGACCGACAGGGCGCGGCACCGGGGAGCTGTTTTTT	CASSGPTGRGTGELFF
TRBD1	NA	TRBV5-6	TRBJ1-1	TGTGCCAGCAGCTTGAGTGACAGGGTGAGAACTGAAGCTTTCTTT	CASSLSDRVRTEAFF
NA	NA	TRBV6-5	TRBJ1-2	TGTGCCAGCAGTTACTCGAATCAGGGAGGCTTCTATGGCTACACCTTC	CASSYSNQGGFYGYTF